Listed here is a single T cell receptor beta chain. What it binds is unknown. The data were obtained in a study of shared clonotypes between healthy human individuals. J gave up 2 bases and V 5 bases, and 10 bases lay outside the gene matches. This CDR3 is 16 amino acids long. Germline V lookup: CDR1 SEHNR, CDR2 FQNEAQ (reference sequence). Study-level results: At large depth, rarefaction still showed sorted-subset sequencing to be incomplete.

Clones were sequenced by immunoSEQ multiplex PCR, and TCRdb holds only the in-frame ones, with some missing. The data show about 2.4 million clones, with approximately 94% seen just once and 0.11% to 0.15% held by the top ten. This chain joins TRBV7-9 and TRBJ2-3, with 7 nucleotides matching TRBD1. This TCR was sampled from a man aged 18 to 29 in good health. Sequencing input: naive CD4+ T cells sorted from blood. As to subset: CD45RA+ positively selected. The chain's CDR3 is CASSQTGVLLTDTQYF. Written as DNA, the CDR3 is TGTGCCAGCAGCCAAACAGGGGTTCTTCTCACAGATACGCAGTATTTT.